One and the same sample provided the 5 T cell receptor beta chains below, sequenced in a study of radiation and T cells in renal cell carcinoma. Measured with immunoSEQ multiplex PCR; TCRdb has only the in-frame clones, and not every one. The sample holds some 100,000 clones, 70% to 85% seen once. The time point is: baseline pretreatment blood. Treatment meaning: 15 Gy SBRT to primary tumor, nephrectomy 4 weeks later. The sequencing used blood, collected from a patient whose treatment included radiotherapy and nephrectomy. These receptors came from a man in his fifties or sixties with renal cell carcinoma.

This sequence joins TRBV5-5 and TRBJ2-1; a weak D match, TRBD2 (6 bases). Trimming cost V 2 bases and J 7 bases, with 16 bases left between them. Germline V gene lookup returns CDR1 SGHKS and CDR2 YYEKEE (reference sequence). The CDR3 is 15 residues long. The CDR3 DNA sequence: TGTGCCAGCAGCTTCCGGGACTTCCTTACAAATGAGCAGTTCTTC. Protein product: CASSFRDFLTNEQFF.

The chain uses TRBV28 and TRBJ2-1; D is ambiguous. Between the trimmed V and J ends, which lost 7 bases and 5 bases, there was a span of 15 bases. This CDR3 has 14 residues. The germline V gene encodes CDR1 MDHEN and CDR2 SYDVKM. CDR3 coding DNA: TGTGCCAGCAACCTAGGCCCTACCCACAATGAGCAGTTCTTC. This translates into CASNLGPTHNEQFF.

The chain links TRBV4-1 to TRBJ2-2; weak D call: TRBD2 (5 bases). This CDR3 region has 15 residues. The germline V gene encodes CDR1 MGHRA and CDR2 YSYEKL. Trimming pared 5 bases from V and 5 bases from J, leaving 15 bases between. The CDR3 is CASSKDSSRTGELFF. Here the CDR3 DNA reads TGCGCCAGCAGCAAGGACTCCTCGAGAACCGGGGAGCTGTTTTTT.

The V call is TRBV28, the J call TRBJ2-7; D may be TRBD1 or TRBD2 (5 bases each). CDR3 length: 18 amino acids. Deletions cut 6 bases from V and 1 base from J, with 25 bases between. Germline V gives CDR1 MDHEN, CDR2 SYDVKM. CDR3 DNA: TGTGCCAGCAGGGACTTTTTCTCAAGGGACCGACCATCCTACGAGCAGTACTTC. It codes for CASRDFFSRDRPSYEQYF. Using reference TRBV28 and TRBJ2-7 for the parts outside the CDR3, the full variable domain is DVKVTQSSRYLVKRTGEKVFLECVQDMDHENMFWYRQDPGLGLRLIYFSYDVKMKEKGDIPEGYSVSREKKERFSLILESASTNQTSMYLCASRDFFSRDRPSYEQYFGPGTRLTVT.

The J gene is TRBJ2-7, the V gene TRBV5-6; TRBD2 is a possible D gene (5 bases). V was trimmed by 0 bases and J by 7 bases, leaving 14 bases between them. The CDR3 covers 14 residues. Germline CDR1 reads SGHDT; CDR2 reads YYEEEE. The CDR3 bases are TGTGCCAGCAGCTTGGAGGCCCCACGGGGTGAGCAGTACTTC. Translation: CASSLEAPRGEQYF.